This TCR beta chain was identified during a study of CD8 T cells in ankylosing spondylitis. General study results and limits: Clones that were linked to disease were CD8+ and were relatively rare in peripheral blood. Some motif variants were previously reported in reactive arthritis synovial fluid and blood. A motif in TCR beta, a set of roughly 8 highly homologous variants, appeared characteristic of ankylosing spondylitis blood.

Libraries of TCR beta came from quantitative 5'-RACE with molecular barcodes. A single record per CDR3 protein comes from TCRdb applying MiXCR to the 5' RACE reads. Of more than 200,000 distinct CDR3 sequences in the sample, 20% to 30% were seen once. The sample holds many counts of this clonotype. The target antigen is unknown. The sequence came from a male donor with ankylosing spondylitis or in good health (not recorded which). The source material was blood, either unsorted or a sorted T cell fraction (not recorded which).

The CDR3 DNA reads as TGCAGCGCCGCGACCGGGACAGGGGAAGAGACCCAGTACTTC. The encoded protein is CSAATGTGEETQYF. J is TRBJ2-5 and V is TRBV29-1; 10 bases agree with TRBD1. This CDR3 has 14 amino acids. V dropped 7 bases and J dropped 3; count of bases not matched to a gene: 8. The V gene's germline CDR1 is SQVTM and CDR2 ANQGSEA.